The 2 T cell receptor beta chains presented below share a single source sample, sequenced in a study of blood T cell repertoires in COVID-19. Using immunoSEQ multiplex PCR, the repertoire was profiled, and TCRdb retains in-frame clones only, with some absent. This table has fewer than 90,000 clones, roughly 91% appearing once. Sequencing used peripheral blood. All receptors come from a human donor in a cohort sampled during active COVID-19.

The genes are TRBV7-9 and TRBJ1-5, with D possibly TRBD1 on 6 matching bases. CDR3 length: 14 amino acids. The V end was cut by 4 bases, the J end by 4 bases, with 11 bases between. Per the germline V gene, CDR1 is SEHNR and CDR2 is FQNEAQ (reference sequence). The chain's CDR3 is CASSSRGENQPQHF. In nucleotides, the CDR3 is TGTGCCAGCAGCTCCAGGGGCGAAAATCAGCCCCAGCATTTT.

This clone showed up just a few times. The chain employs TRBV28 and TRBJ1-2; 10 bases are a match to TRBD1. The V segment lost 3 bases and the J segment 2 bases; nucleotides outside the gene matches: 0. CDR1 MDHEN and CDR2 SYDVKM come from the germline V gene. The CDR3 runs to 14 residues. The CDR3 loop reads CASSLGQGNYGYTF. DNA of the CDR3: TGTGCCAGCAGTTTGGGACAGGGGAACTATGGCTACACCTTC.